The present T cell receptor (beta chain) was sequenced within a study of OX40 agonist ivuxolimab in advanced cancers. Sequenced by immunoSEQ multiplex PCR; TCRdb stores in-frame clones only, minus some. The sample shows just under 85,000 clones, around four fifths of them seen only once. V lost 6 bases to trimming and J lost 0 bases; unmatched junction nucleotides: 11. The germline V gene has CDR1 SNHLY and CDR2 FYNNEI. CDR3 length equals 18 residues. This clone has only one observation. Sequencing was performed on CD4+ or CD8+ T cells sorted from blood, taken in a trial of the OX40 agonist ivuxolimab. The chain employs TRBV2 and TRBJ2-3, with 11 bases fitting TRBD2. This sequence was found in an adult with an advanced solid tumor such as melanoma, head and neck, liver or kidney cancer. CDR3 bases: TGTGCCAGCAGGCCGGGACTAGCGGTTAGTGCTAGCACAGATACGCAGTATTTT. It is translated as CASRPGLAVSASTDTQYF.